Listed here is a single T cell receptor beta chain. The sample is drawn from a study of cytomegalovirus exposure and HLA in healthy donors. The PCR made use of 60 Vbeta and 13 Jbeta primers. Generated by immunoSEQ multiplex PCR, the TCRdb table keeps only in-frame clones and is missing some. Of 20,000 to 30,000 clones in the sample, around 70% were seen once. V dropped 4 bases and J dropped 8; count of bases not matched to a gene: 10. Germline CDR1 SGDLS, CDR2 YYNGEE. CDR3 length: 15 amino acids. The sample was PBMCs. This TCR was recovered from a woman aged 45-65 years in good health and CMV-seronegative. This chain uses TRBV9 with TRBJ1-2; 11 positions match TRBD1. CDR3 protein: CASSTGQGARGGYTF. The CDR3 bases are TGTGCCAGCAGCACCGGACAGGGGGCGAGGGGAGGCTACACCTTC.